One sample yielded the 27 T cell receptor beta chains listed below, sequenced in a study of read filtering for tumor transcriptome and immune sequencing. This library used roughly 0.4 ug RNA and molecular barcoded adaptors spanning alpha/delta and beta/gamma chains. TCRdb analysed the reads with MiXCR anew, one entry per CDR3 protein. The sample shows about 50,000 distinct CDR3 sequences, around 21% of them seen only once. Sequencing was carried out using a population of CD138-negative cells sorted from bone marrow. Source of these receptors: a donor at least 40 years old with multiple myeloma.

This clonotype came up many times. The chain has TRBV2 and TRBJ2-5, with TRBD1 matching 9 bases. Losses at the gene ends were 8 bases for V and 5 bases for J; bases not matched to a gene: 3. The CDR3 consists of 12 residues. Germline CDR1 reads SNHLY; CDR2 reads FYNNEI. The CDR3 loop is CASETGGETQYF. CDR3 bases: TGTGCCAGCGAGACAGGGGGGGAGACCCAGTACTTC.

As for this clonotype: A single base separates this from a much larger clone, so it may be a read error. The chain joins TRBV28 to TRBJ2-1, with D possibly matching TRBD2 (6 bases). Germline CDR1 reads MDHEN; CDR2 reads SYDVKM. V was pared by 4 bases and J by 5 bases, with 15 bases between. The CDR3 totals 15 residues. Written as DNA, the CDR3 is TGTGCCAGCAGTTCTCTGCGGGGACCGGACAATGAGCAGTTCTTC. Protein product: CASSSLRGPDNEQFF.

This clonotype was found many times. The chain is built from TRBV28 and TRBJ2-5, with no clear D. CDR1 is MDHEN, CDR2 SYDVKM, per germline. CDR3 size: 14 residues. V dropped 6 bases and J dropped 2 bases, with 13 bases sitting between them. The CDR3 DNA reads TGTGCCAGCAGCCAGACCGCGGCTCAAGAGACCCAGTACTTC. This gives the protein CASSQTAAQETQYF.

Turning to this clonotype: With a much larger clone just one base away, this may be a read error. The chain couples TRBV18 to TRBJ2-2, with TRBD1 matching 9 bases. The CDR3 sequence is 16 residues long. Germline-derived CDR1 and CDR2 are KGHSH and LQKENI. In DNA, the CDR3 is TGTGCCAGCTCACCCTTGGGACAGGGTGGATCCGGGGAGCCGTTTTTT. This gives the protein CASSPLGQGGSGEPFF.

This clonotype was counted at least ten times. This chain links TRBV7-2 with TRBJ2-1; 7 bases match TRBD2. The junction had 16 bases not matched to a gene; V was cut back by 4 bases and J by 13 bases. The germline V gene encodes CDR1 SGHTA and CDR2 FQGNSA. The CDR3 runs 15 residues. CDR3 in amino acids: CASSWIAGRDSYQFF. CDR3 bases: TGTGCCAGCAGCTGGATAGCGGGCCGGGACTCCTACCAGTTCTTC.

Turning to this clonotype: A read error may be the cause here, since a much bigger clone is one base away. The chain employs TRBV6-5 and TRBJ2-5, with 11 nucleotides matching TRBD2. There are 16 residues in the CDR3. J lost 1 base, V lost 10 bases, and 11 bases had no gene match. CDR1 and CDR2 from the germline V gene are MNHEY and SVGAGI. The CDR3 loop is CATRNSGRAPQETQYF. The CDR3 bases are TGTGCCACCAGGAATAGCGGGAGGGCCCCCCAAGAGACCCAGTACTTC.

This clonotype was observed many times. This chain links TRBV2 with TRBJ1-1; D possibly corresponds to TRBD1 (5 bases). Trimming cost V 7 bases and J 2 bases, with 14 bases left between them. This CDR3 region has 14 residues. Germline CDR1 and CDR2: SNHLY and FYNNEI. CDR3 in DNA: TGTGCCAGCACCGGGGCTTTATCCAACACTGAAGCTTTCTTT. This gives the protein CASTGALSNTEAFF.

This clonotype was picked up many times. V usage is TRBV4-1 and J usage is TRBJ2-3, with D unclear. V lost 0 bases, J lost 1 base, and 2 bases lay in between. CDR3 length: 13 residues. CDR1 is MGHRA, CDR2 YSYEKL, per germline. The CDR3 coding sequence is TGCGCCAGCAGCCAAGACGGCACAGATACGCAGTATTTT. Its protein product is CASSQDGTDTQYF.

This clonotype was observed a handful of times. A single base separates this from a much larger clone, so it may be a read error. This chain links TRBV29-1 with TRBJ2-1, with D possibly being TRBD1 (6 bases). CDR3 length: 16 amino acids. Germline CDR1 is SQVTM and CDR2 is ANQGSEA. The CDR3 here is CSVAGAYRTTYSEQFF. CDR3 nucleotides: TGCAGCGTTGCAGGGGCCTACCGTACTACCTACAGTGAGCAGTTCTTC.

This clonotype was recorded at least ten times. The gene calls are TRBV4-3 and TRBJ2-2, with 7 bases that match TRBD2. Germline trimming cut 0 bases from V and 3 bases from J; bases unmatched to any gene: 7. CDR3 size: 17 residues. Germline V gene data show CDR1 as LGHNA and CDR2 as YSLEER. This CDR3 is CASSQDPSSGYTGELFF. The CDR3 DNA is TGCGCCAGCAGCCAAGATCCTTCTAGCGGTTACACCGGGGAGCTGTTTTTT.

The table lists this clonotype with many counts. This rearrangement joins TRBV12-3 or TRBV12-4 to TRBJ2-7; possibly TRBD2 for D (6 bases). Trimming cost V 3 bases and J 2 bases, with 14 bases left between them. The CDR3 runs 15 residues. The CDR3 DNA reads TGTGCCAGCAGTTTTTCTGCGGGACCCGCCTACGAGCAGTACTTC. Residues: CASSFSAGPAYEQYF.

This clonotype appeared many times. One junction end disagrees with the germline gene, perhaps due to a read error. This chain joins TRBV28 and TRBJ2-2; 7 positions agree with TRBD2. This CDR3 region has 14 residues. Germline CDR1 and CDR2: MDHEN and SYDVKM. The CDR3 DNA reads TGTGCCAGCAGTCCGGGACTAACTCGAGGGGAGCTGCTTTTT. Translation: CASSPGLTRGELLF.

The table lists this clonotype with many counts. This chain links TRBV7-2 with TRBJ2-2, with TRBD2 matching over 10 bases. Germline V gives CDR1 SGHTA, CDR2 FQGNSA. The CDR3 totals 16 residues. Losses at the gene ends were 0 bases for V and 5 bases for J; bases not matched to a gene: 3. The chain's CDR3 is CASSLALAGVTGELFF. The CDR3 nucleotides are TGTGCCAGCAGCTTAGCCCTAGCGGGAGTGACCGGGGAGCTGTTTTTT.

In its sample, this clonotype was seen many times. The V gene is TRBV5-1, the J gene TRBJ2-3, with 10 bases matching TRBD2. CDR3 size: 16 residues. V gave up 1 base and J gave up 4 bases; unmatched junction bases: 6. Per germline, CDR1 SGHRS and CDR2 YFSETQ. The CDR3 bases are TGCGCCAGCAGCTTGAAGGCTAGCGGGGGTGCAGATACGCAGTATTTT. Protein sequence: CASSLKASGGADTQYF. Full variable domain (missing parts from reference TRBV5-1 and TRBJ2-3): KAGVTQTPRYLIKTRGQQVTLSCSPISGHRSVSWYQQTPGQGLQFLFEYFSETQRNKGNFPGRFSGRQFSNSRSEMNVSTLELGDSALYLCASSLKASGGADTQYFGPGTRLTVL.

This clonotype was seen repeatedly, ten times or more. The chain has TRBV12-3 or TRBV12-4 and TRBJ2-6, with a weak D call TRBD2 (6 bases). V lost 6 bases to trimming and J lost 0 bases, with 12 bases between them. CDR3 length: 16 residues. The CDR3 here is CASRGGPGSGANVLTF. The CDR3 bases are TGTGCCAGCAGGGGGGGACCGGGCTCTGGGGCCAACGTCCTGACTTTC.

This clonotype was seen repeatedly, ten times or more. The chain is built from TRBV23-1 and TRBJ2-7, with D unclear. TRBV23-1 is known as an ORF, though its function is uncertain. Trimming took 4 bases from V and 0 from J, leaving 13 bases between them. CDR3 length equals 15 residues. This chain's CDR3 is CASSPRTVSSYEQYF. In nucleotides, the CDR3 is TGCGCCAGCAGTCCCCGGACGGTCAGCTCCTACGAGCAGTACTTC.

About this clonotype: A much larger clonotype is one base distant, so this may be a read error. It is likely a read error, because the conserved phenylalanine at the end of the CDR3 is missing. The chain employs TRBV12-3 or TRBV12-4 and TRBJ1-5; tentatively, D is TRBD1 (6 bases). Trimming removed 3 bases from V and 2 bases from J, with 11 bases in between. The CDR3 covers 15 residues. CDR3 loop: CASSFDRSGNQPQHL. The CDR3 bases are TGTGCCAGCAGTTTTGACAGGAGCGGCAATCAGCCCCAGCATCTT.

Points on this clonotype: This may arise from a read error, as a much more abundant clone is one base away. This chain uses TRBV5-4 with TRBJ2-7; D possibly matches TRBD1 or TRBD2 (6 bases each). The CDR3 is 14 residues long. Germline V gene data show CDR1 as SGHNT and CDR2 as YYREEE (reference sequence). CDR3 in DNA: TGTGCCGGCAGCTTGGGGGGCGCCGGCTACGAGCAGTACTTC. This sequence encodes CAGSLGGAGYEQYF.

The J gene is TRBJ2-1, the V gene TRBV6-2 or TRBV6-3, with TRBD2 identical over 11 bases. Germline loops: CDR1 MNHEY, CDR2 SVGEGT. Trimming took 5 bases from V and 4 from J; bases not matched to a gene: 7. The CDR3 is made up of 16 amino acids. In DNA, the CDR3 is TGTGCCAGCAGTCCACGGACTAGCGGGCTTTACAATGAGCAGTTCTTC. It encodes CASSPRTSGLYNEQFF.

This clonotype was detected ten times or more. The chain uses TRBV9 and TRBJ2-3; D is undetermined. CDR1 and CDR2 (germline): SGDLS, YYNGEE. V shed 0 bases and J shed 5 bases, with 10 bases lying between them. There are 14 residues in the CDR3. The CDR3 nucleotides read TGTGCCAGCAGCGTAGAGACCCTCTTAGATACGCAGTATTTT. This encodes CASSVETLLDTQYF.

This clonotype was seen many times. Being one base from a much bigger clone, this may be a read error. This sequence joins TRBV12-3 or TRBV12-4 and TRBJ2-3, with D unclear. The CDR3 is 13 amino acids. The V end was cut by 3 bases, the J end by 0 bases, with 4 bases between. Written as DNA, the CDR3 is TGTGCCAGCAGTTTTCTGAGCACAGATACGCAGTATTTT. Translation: CASSFLSTDTQYF.

In its sample, this clonotype was seen many times. This sequence joins TRBV29-1 and TRBJ2-5; perhaps TRBD2 as D (6 bases). Germline CDR1 reads SQVTM; CDR2 reads ANQGSEA. The CDR3 runs 12 residues. V was cut by 8 bases and J by 1 base, with 11 bases left in between. The chain's CDR3 is CSYAGSQETQYF. CDR3 in DNA: TGCAGCTATGCGGGGAGCCAAGAGACCCAGTACTTC.

This clonotype has only a few counts. This may stem from a read error, because a much larger clone lies one nucleotide away. This chain uses TRBV29-1 with TRBJ1-4; D possibly corresponds to TRBD1 (5 bases). The V end lost 8 bases, the J end lost 6 bases, and 13 bases lay between the germline ends. This CDR3 region has 12 residues. The germline V gene has CDR1 SQVTM and CDR2 ANQGSEA. CDR3 sequence (DNA): TGCAGCTCACGGGGCGTTGATGAAAAACTGTTTTTT. This gives the protein CSSRGVDEKLFF.

Many counts were recorded for this clonotype. The chain uses TRBV5-4 and TRBJ2-2; 8 nucleotides align to TRBD1. J gave up 1 base and V 3 bases, and 2 bases lay outside the gene matches. This CDR3 region has 15 residues. The V gene's germline CDR1 is SGHNT and CDR2 YYREEE (reference sequence). The CDR3 region is CASSSGTGNTGELFF. The CDR3 region has the DNA TGTGCCAGCAGCTCCGGGACAGGGAACACCGGGGAGCTGTTTTTT.

This clonotype has a count of ten or more. CDR3 in amino acids: CATSRDPGVDYGYTF. In nucleotides, the CDR3 is TGTGCCACCAGCAGAGATCCGGGCGTAGACTATGGCTACACCTTC. The J gene is TRBJ1-2, the V gene TRBV15, with D unclear. Between the trimmed V and J ends, which lost 0 bases and 3 bases, there was a span of 11 bases. Germline values: CDR1 LNHNV, CDR2 YYDKDF (reference sequence). The CDR3 is 15 amino acids.

This clonotype was seen a handful of times. The chain links TRBV28 to TRBJ2-2, with 8 positions matching TRBD2. V shed 6 bases, J shed 7 bases, and the junction held 10 bases outside the gene matches. CDR3 length: 15 amino acids. Germline V gene data show CDR1 as MDHEN and CDR2 as SYDVKM. CDR3 DNA sequence: TGTGCCAGCAGGTTCGGACTAGCCCCCCACGGGGAGCTGTTTTTT. This gives the protein CASRFGLAPHGELFF.

This clonotype appeared many times. The chain uses TRBV7-8 and TRBJ1-5, with a tentative D call TRBD1 (5 bases). V was pared by 1 base and J by 5 bases, with 9 bases between. Per the germline V gene, CDR1 is SGHVS and CDR2 is FQNEAQ. This CDR3 is built from 14 residues. The CDR3 DNA is TGTGCCAGCAGCTTAGAGGGAGGGGATCAGCCCCAGCATTTT. The encoded protein is CASSLEGGDQPQHF.